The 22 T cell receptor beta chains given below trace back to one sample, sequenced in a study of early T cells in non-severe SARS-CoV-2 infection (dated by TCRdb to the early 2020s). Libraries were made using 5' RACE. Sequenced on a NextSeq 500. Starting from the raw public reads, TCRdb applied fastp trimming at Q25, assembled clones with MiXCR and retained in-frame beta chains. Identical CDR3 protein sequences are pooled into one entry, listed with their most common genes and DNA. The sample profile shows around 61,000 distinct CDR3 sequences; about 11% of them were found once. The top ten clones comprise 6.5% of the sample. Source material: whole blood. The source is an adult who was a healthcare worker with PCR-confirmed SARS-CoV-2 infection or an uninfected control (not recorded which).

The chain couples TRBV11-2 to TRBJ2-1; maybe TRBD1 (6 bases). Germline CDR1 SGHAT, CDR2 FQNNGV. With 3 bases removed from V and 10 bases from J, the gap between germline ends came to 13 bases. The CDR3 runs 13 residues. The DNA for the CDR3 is TGTGCCAGCAGCTTGACTCGTCAGGGGGAGCAGTTCTTC. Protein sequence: CASSLTRQGEQFF.

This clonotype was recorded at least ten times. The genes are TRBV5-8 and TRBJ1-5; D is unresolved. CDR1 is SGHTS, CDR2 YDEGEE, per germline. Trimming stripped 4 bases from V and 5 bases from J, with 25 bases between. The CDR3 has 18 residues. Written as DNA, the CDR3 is TGTGCCAGCAGCCGGAAAGTAAACGGACCGGGATACGATCAGCCCCAGCATTTT. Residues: CASSRKVNGPGYDQPQHF.

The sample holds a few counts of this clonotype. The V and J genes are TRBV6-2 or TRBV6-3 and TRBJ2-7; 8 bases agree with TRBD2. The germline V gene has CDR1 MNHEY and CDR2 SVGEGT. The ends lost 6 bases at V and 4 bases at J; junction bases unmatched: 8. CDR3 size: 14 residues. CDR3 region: CASRKSGSTYEQYF. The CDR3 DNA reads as TGTGCCAGCAGGAAGAGCGGGAGCACATACGAGCAGTACTTC.

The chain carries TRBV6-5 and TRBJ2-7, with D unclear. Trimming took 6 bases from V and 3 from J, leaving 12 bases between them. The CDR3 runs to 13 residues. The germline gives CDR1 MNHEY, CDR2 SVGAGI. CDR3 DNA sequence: TGTGCCAGCAGCCCCCCGGGTCTCTACGAGCAGTACTTC. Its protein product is CASSPPGLYEQYF.

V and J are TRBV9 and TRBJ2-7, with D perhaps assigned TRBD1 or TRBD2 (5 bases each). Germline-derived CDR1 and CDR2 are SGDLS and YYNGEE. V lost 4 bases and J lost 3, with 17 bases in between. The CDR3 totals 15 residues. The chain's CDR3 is CASSPSTEGIYEQYF. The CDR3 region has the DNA TGTGCCAGCAGCCCCTCGACAGAGGGAATCTACGAGCAGTACTTC.

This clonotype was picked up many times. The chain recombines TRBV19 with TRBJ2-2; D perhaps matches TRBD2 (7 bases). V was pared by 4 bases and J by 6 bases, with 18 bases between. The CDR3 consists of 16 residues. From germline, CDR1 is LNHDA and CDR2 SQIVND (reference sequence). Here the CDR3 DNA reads TGTGCCAGTAGTACTTCCGGGGGGCGGAGGTCCGGGGAGCTGTTTTTT. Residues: CASSTSGGRRSGELFF.

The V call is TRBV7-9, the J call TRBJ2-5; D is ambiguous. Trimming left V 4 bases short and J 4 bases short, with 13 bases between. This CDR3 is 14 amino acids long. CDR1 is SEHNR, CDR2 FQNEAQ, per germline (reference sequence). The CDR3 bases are TGTGCCAGCAGCTCATCTGGACGTCCAGAGACCCAGTACTTC. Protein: CASSSSGRPETQYF.

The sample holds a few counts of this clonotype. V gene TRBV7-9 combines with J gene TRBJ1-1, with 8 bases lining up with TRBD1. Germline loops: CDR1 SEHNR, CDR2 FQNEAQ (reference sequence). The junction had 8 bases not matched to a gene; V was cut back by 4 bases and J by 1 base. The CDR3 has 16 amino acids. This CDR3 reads CASSWTGTGQNTEAFF. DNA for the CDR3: TGTGCCAGCAGCTGGACCGGGACAGGCCAGAACACTGAAGCTTTCTTT.

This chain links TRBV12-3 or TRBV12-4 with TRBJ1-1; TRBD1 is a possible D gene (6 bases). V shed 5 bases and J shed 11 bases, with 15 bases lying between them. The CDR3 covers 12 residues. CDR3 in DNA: TGTGCCAGCAGTCAGGGGACCGCGGGGGCTTTCTTT. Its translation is CASSQGTAGAFF.

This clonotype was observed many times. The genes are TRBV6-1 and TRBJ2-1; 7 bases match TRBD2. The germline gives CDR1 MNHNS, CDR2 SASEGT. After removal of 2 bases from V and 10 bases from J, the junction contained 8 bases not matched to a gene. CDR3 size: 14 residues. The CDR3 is CASSEPVSRGEQFF. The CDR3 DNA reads TGTGCCAGCAGTGAACCAGTGTCGCGGGGGGAGCAGTTCTTC.

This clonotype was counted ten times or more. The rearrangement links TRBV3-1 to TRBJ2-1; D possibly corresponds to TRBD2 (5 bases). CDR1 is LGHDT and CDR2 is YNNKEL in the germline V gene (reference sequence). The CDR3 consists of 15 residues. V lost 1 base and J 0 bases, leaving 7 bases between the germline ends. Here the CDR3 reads CASSQVSGSYNEQFF. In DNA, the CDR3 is TGTGCCAGCAGCCAAGTGAGCGGCTCCTACAATGAGCAGTTCTTC.

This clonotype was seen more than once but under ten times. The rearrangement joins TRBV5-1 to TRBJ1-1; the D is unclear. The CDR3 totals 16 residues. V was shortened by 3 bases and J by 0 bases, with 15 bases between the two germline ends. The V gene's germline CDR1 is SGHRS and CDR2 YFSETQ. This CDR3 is CASSSRAERMNTEAFF. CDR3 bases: TGCGCCAGCAGCTCGCGGGCAGAAAGAATGAACACTGAAGCTTTCTTT. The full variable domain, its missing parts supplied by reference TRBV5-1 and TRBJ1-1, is KAGVTQTPRYLIKTRGQQVTLSCSPISGHRSVSWYQQTPGQGLQFLFEYFSETQRNKGNFPGRFSGRQFSNSRSEMNVSTLELGDSALYLCASSSRAERMNTEAFFGQGTRLTVV.

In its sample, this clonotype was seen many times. CDR3 coding DNA: TGTGCCAGCTCACCCGGGGTGAGAGACAATGAGCAGTTCTTC. Protein product: CASSPGVRDNEQFF. V gene TRBV18 combines with J gene TRBJ2-1; D possibly corresponds to TRBD2 (5 bases). Deletions cut 3 bases from V and 5 bases from J, with 11 bases between. The germline V gene encodes CDR1 KGHSH and CDR2 LQKENI. The CDR3 is 14 amino acids.

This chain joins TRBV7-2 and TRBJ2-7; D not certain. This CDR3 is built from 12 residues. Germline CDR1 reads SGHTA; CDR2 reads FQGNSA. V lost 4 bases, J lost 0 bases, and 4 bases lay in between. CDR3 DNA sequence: TGTGCCAGCAGCTGGGACTCCTACGAGCAGTACTTC. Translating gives CASSWDSYEQYF.

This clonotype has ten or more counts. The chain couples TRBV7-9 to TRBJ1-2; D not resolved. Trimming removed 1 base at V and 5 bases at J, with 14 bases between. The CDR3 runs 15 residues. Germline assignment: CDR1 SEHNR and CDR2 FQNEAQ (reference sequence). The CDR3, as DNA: TGTGCCAGCAGCTTAGACAGACGTCTAGGATATGGCTACACCTTC. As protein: CASSLDRRLGYGYTF.

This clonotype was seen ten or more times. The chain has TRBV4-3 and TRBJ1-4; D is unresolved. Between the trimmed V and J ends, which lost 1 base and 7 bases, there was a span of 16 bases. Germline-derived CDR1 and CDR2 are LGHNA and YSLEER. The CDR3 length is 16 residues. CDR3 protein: CASSQGAREAIEKLFF. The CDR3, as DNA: TGCGCCAGCAGCCAAGGGGCACGCGAGGCCATTGAAAAACTGTTTTTT.

This CDR3 reads CAISRYSNEKLFF. DNA for the CDR3: TGTGCCATCAGTCGGTACTCGAATGAAAAACTGTTTTTT. The chain links TRBV10-3 to TRBJ1-4; D gene ambiguous. The V end was cut by 5 bases, the J end by 5 bases, with 9 bases between. The germline V gene encodes CDR1 ENHRY and CDR2 SYGVKD. The CDR3 sequence is 13 residues long.

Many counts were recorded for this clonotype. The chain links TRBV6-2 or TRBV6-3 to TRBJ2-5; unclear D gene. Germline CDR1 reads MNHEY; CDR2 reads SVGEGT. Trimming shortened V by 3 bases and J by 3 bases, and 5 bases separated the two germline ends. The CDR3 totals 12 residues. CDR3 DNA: TGTGCCAGCAGTTATACAGAAGAGACCCAGTACTTC. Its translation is CASSYTEETQYF.

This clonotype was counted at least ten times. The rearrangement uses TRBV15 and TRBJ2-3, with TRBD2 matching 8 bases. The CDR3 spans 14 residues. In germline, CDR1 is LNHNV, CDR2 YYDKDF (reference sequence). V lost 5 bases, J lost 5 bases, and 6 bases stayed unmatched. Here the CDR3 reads CATSFRLAQDTQYF. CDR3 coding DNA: TGTGCCACCAGCTTCCGACTAGCGCAAGATACGCAGTATTTT.

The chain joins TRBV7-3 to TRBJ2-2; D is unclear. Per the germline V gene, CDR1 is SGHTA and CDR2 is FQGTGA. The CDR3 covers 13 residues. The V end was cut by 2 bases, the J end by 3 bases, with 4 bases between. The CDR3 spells CASSLDDTGELFF. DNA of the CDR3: TGTGCCAGCAGCTTAGACGACACCGGGGAGCTGTTTTTT.

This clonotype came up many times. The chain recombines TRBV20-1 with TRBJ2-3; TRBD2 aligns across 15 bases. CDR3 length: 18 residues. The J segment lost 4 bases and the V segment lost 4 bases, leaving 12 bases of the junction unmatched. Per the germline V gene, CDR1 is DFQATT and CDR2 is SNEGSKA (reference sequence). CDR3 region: CSATGTSGRPTRADTQYF. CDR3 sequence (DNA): TGCAGTGCTACCGGGACTAGCGGGAGGCCCACGAGGGCAGATACGCAGTATTTT.

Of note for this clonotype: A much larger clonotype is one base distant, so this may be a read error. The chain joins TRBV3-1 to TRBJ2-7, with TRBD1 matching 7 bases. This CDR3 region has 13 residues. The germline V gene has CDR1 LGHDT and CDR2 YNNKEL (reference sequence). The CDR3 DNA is TGTGTCAGTGTTGCGACAGGGACCTACGAGCAGTACTTC. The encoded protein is CVSVATGTYEQYF.